This TCR beta chain was captured by sequencing in a study of cytomegalovirus exposure and HLA in healthy donors (TCRdb year 2017). Study-wide context: A later analysis indicated that the roughly 120 validation repertoires were generated on the platform also employed for the approximately 700 repertoires of the first cohort. The study aimed to test whether cataloging public T cell receptors could reveal signatures of past pathogen exposure. Along with the approximately 650-subject first cohort, a separate validation cohort of roughly 110 different subjects was used. To predict cytomegalovirus infection status, the study brought together high-throughput TCR immunosequencing, statistical association of individual TCRs with disease status, and machine learning. Here is what the overall study found, with its caveats: In vitro tests confirmed that a few of the cytomegalovirus-associated TCR beta chains recognize cytomegalovirus antigens. Most TCR sequences were seen in very few donors, while some public TCRs were found in many individuals. A later analysis found that TCRs clustered in the first cohort also tended to co-occur in the approximately 120 validation repertoires, with approximately 93% of cluster scores above 0. Cytomegalovirus status was reported to be diagnosed by the classifier with high specificity and sensitivity in both the original and validation cohorts. According to the authors, the approach could potentially be generalized to other disease states and immunological phenotypes. The study listed 164 TCR beta chains as associated with cytomegalovirus. All 110 or so repertoires were used to score co-occurrence in the validation cohort in a later analysis, because that analysis had no HLA typing for the cohort.

For this clone: No cognate antigen has been identified for it. Per-nucleotide qualities are absent, and no much larger clonotype sits a single base away.

CDR1 and CDR2 are read off the germline V gene as SGHRS and YFSETQ. The junction carries 11 bases between V and J, which are trimmed by 0 bases and 8 bases respectively. Taken from cysteine to phenylalanine, the CDR3 has 13 residues. Solely the CDR3 DNA is kept, with 39 bases framed from the first base. The donors belonged to the validation cohort of approximately 130 subjects, which was separate from the roughly 670-subject first cohort. The library was produced with the immunoSEQ multiplex PCR assay. The published analysis was carried out like this. To diagnose cytomegalovirus status from the catalog of TCR beta chain sequences, a statistical classification framework was built. The table comes from immuneACCESS by way of TCRdb, which keeps in-frame sequences with V and J called. Part of the clones is missing from these tables; in studies checked, under half for an unresolved V gene and the rest for unknown reasons. That table furnishes V, J and clone size, whereas the DNA furnished D and trimming. The sample includes about 150,000 clones, with about 95% observed a single time. 1.5% to 2% of the sample is held by the ten biggest clonotypes.

Recombination joined TRBV5-1 with TRBJ1-2; no D gene is confidently identified. The sample comprised PBMCs. The source is a man between 18 and 29 years old in good health and CMV-seropositive. CDR3 sequence: CASSLGLSRGYTF. The DNA is as follows: TGCGCCAGCAGCTTGGGACTATCACGCGGCTACACCTTC.